This note documents a single T cell receptor beta chain sequence. CDR3 length equals 14 residues. Germline V gene lookup returns CDR1 MNHNS and CDR2 SASEGT. V was pared by 3 bases and J by 1 base, with 10 bases between. In the original processing: Amplifying reference gene primers gave estimates of nucleated cell counts. Assay used: immunoSEQ multiplex PCR; TCRdb lists only in-frame clones, some missing. V and J calls and clone size are given by that table; D and trimming were obtained from the DNA. Here the sample spans roughly 500,000 clones, approximately 85% being singletons. The data belong to a study of blood T cell repertoires in COVID-19. Overall study: The samples span acute and convalescent COVID-19 from the United States, Italy and Spain. T cells, B-cell-depleted T cells, or PBMCs supplied cDNA or gDNA.

This receptor was obtained from a human donor in a cohort sampled during active COVID-19. The chain is built from TRBV6-1 and TRBJ2-7; TRBD1 is a possible D gene (5 bases). The specimen was peripheral blood. The CDR3, as DNA: TGTGCCAGCAGTGAGCTTAGGGGTTCCTACGAGCAGTACTTC. Translation gives CASSELRGSYEQYF.